The following is a T cell receptor (beta chain) sequence with its context. The antigen is unknown. These data originate in a study of T cells in Graves' hyperthyroidism and ophthalmopathy. General observations from the study: Also found in blood were most expanded thyroid clonotypes above 0.001.

Regions amplified from RNA transcripts were the TCR beta CDR3 regions. A set of HTBI primers served as the primers for a first-round RT-PCR of the TCR CDR3. TCRdb ran MiXCR on the multiplex PCR reads and lists one entry per CDR3 protein. The data hold more than 350,000 distinct CDR3 sequences, with 15% observed a single time. Per germline, CDR1 MGHDK and CDR2 SYGVNS. Trimming removed 8 bases from V and 8 bases from J, with 16 bases in between. The CDR3 is 14 amino acids. Clinical symptoms, serum thyroxine, TRAb, thyroid ultrasound and orbital computed tomography informed diagnoses. The specimen sequenced was blood. The chain combines TRBV25-1 with TRBJ1-6, with D uncertain. This receptor was obtained from a woman aged 25 to 39 with Graves' hyperthyroidism. Written as DNA, the CDR3 is TGTGCCAGCTCAGCCGGGCCTACGTATTCACCCCTCCACTTT. Protein: CASSAGPTYSPLHF.